The 10 T cell receptor beta chains in this list originate from one sample, sequenced in a study of T cell repertoires in cytomegalovirus infection. TCRdb re-derived calls from the reads in MiXCR, one entry per CDR3 protein. The sample has approximately 550,000 distinct CDR3 sequences; approximately 15% are singletons. Sequencing used CD8+ T cells from PBMCs. The receptors originated from a human donor in good health (CMV status not recorded). Some clones in this sample may be carry-over from other donors' samples.

This clonotype was found a few times. The CDR3: CASTSGGRVAYEQYF. CDR3 sequence (DNA): TGTGCCAGCACCTCGGGGGGGAGGGTGGCCTACGAGCAGTACTTC. J is TRBJ2-7 and V is TRBV6-6; 8 positions match TRBD2. V shed 7 bases, J shed 2 bases, and the junction held 10 bases outside the gene matches. The germline gives CDR1 MNHNY, CDR2 SVGAGI (reference sequence). The CDR3 is 15 residues long.

This clonotype was counted many times. The chain couples TRBV7-8 to TRBJ1-2; 7 bases align to TRBD1. The CDR3 contains 16 residues. Unmatched junction bases numbered 11, after V lost 6 bases and J lost 1 base. The germline CDR1 and CDR2 sequences are SGHVS and FQNEAQ. CDR3 DNA: TGTGCCAGCAGTCCTACAGGGGATTTTATTAACTATGGCTACACCTTC. It specifies CASSPTGDFINYGYTF.

The J gene is TRBJ2-1, the V gene TRBV27; 9 bases are a match to TRBD1. The CDR3 length is 15 residues. Losses at the gene ends were 5 bases for V and 5 bases for J; bases not matched to a gene: 7. The germline CDR1 and CDR2 sequences are MNHEY and SMNVEV (reference sequence). The CDR3 nucleotides are TGTGCCAGCAGTCCACAGGGGGCCGGGGACAATGAGCAGTTCTTC. Its protein is CASSPQGAGDNEQFF.

This clonotype was picked up many times. The rearrangement links TRBV11-1 to TRBJ2-1; 7 nucleotides match TRBD2. Germline V gene data show CDR1 as SGHAT and CDR2 as FQDESV (reference sequence). The trim removed 5 bases at V and 9 bases at J, leaving 13 bases unmatched. CDR3 size: 15 residues. The CDR3 nucleotides read TGTGCCAGCAGCCCCGAGAGAGGGAGGGGTCCTGAGCAGTTCTTC. This codes for CASSPERGRGPEQFF.

This clonotype occurred many times. The chain carries TRBV2 and TRBJ1-5; D gene unclear. Germline CDR1 is SNHLY and CDR2 is FYNNEI. V was cut by 5 bases and J by 7 bases, with 9 bases left in between. This CDR3 comprises 12 residues. CDR3 sequence (DNA): TGTGCCAGCAGTTCTAGACGGCAGCCCCAGCATTTT. Translation gives CASSSRRQPQHF.

This clonotype was seen many times. The genes are TRBV11-2 and TRBJ2-7; D call uncertain. V shed 9 bases and J shed 2 bases, with 20 bases lying between them. The germline CDR1 and CDR2 sequences are SGHAT and FQNNGV. The CDR3 runs 15 residues. Here the CDR3 reads CASIFSPRLPYEQYF. CDR3 coding DNA: TGTGCCAGTATCTTTTCCCCGAGGTTACCCTACGAGCAGTACTTC.

This clonotype appeared a few times. The chain has TRBV5-4 and TRBJ1-2, with a possible D match to TRBD1 (5 bases). This CDR3 comprises 15 residues. Germline V gene data show CDR1 as SGHNT and CDR2 as YYREEE (reference sequence). V shed 0 bases and J shed 8 bases, with 17 bases lying between them. CDR3 amino acids: CASSLAVEGAGGYTF. The CDR3 DNA reads TGTGCCAGCAGCTTGGCCGTTGAAGGGGCGGGGGGCTACACCTTC.

The rearrangement uses TRBV20-1 and TRBJ2-3; D is unresolved. This CDR3 contains 13 residues. Germline CDR1 reads DFQATT; CDR2 reads SNEGSKA (reference sequence). V lost 5 bases, J lost 5 bases, and 14 bases lay in between. CDR3 coding DNA: TGCAGTGCTTCACCACCACTGGAAGATACGCAGTATTTT. This gives the protein CSASPPLEDTQYF.

This clonotype was observed at least ten times. The chain joins TRBV7-9 to TRBJ1-4; no definite D call. Per the germline V gene, CDR1 is SEHNR and CDR2 is FQNEAQ (reference sequence). Trimming removed 5 bases from V and 7 bases from J, with 8 bases in between. The CDR3 loop spans 12 amino acids. CDR3 sequence (DNA): TGTGCCAGCAGCCCCTCCGGTGAAAAACTGTTTTTT. This codes for CASSPSGEKLFF.

As to this clonotype: With a much larger clone just one base away, this may be a read error. The chain joins TRBV19 to TRBJ1-6; a weak D match, TRBD1 (5 bases). The CDR3 is 16 residues long. Per germline, CDR1 LNHDA and CDR2 SQIVND (reference sequence). The CDR3 reads CASSKGVSSYNSPLQF. CDR3 in DNA: TGTGCCAGTAGTAAAGGGGTGAGCTCCTATAATTCACCCCTCCAATTT.